This entry features one T cell receptor beta chain sequence. The authors made TCR beta cDNA from around 500 ng total RNA with a constant-region primer. Libraries for TCR beta were built through three nested multiplex PCR rounds, which together made up a slightly modified ARM-PCR procedure. Running 9 to 11 cycles apiece, the first two PCR rounds relied on TRBV1-TRBV30 forward primers together with a C-beta reverse primer. TCRdb reanalysed the multiplex PCR reads using MiXCR and keeps one entry per CDR3 protein. This table has 150,000 to 200,000 distinct CDR3 sequences, about 65% appearing once. This entry is derived from a study of tumor-infiltrating lymphocytes in primary liver carcinoma. Study summary: Stage T1-T3 N0M0 tumors measured 4.2 to 10 cm at most.

The CDR3 covers 15 residues. Germline CDR1 is SGHTA and CDR2 is FQGNSA. The V end was cut by 4 bases, the J end by 4 bases, with 14 bases between. Germline DNA was also extracted, with blood RNA taken from unsorted whole blood. Patients in the cohort were treatment-naive and living with chronic HBV infection. Surgery was preceded by the collection of about 3.6 milliliters of peripheral blood. This chain connects TRBV7-2 to TRBJ2-1, with D possibly being TRBD2 (5 bases). The material sequenced was peripheral blood. The sequence came from a woman aged 55-69 years with primary liver carcinoma and hepatitis B virus infection. This CDR3 reads CASSSLARAYNEQFF. The CDR3 DNA sequence: TGTGCCAGCAGCTCCCTGGCGCGGGCTTACAATGAGCAGTTCTTC.